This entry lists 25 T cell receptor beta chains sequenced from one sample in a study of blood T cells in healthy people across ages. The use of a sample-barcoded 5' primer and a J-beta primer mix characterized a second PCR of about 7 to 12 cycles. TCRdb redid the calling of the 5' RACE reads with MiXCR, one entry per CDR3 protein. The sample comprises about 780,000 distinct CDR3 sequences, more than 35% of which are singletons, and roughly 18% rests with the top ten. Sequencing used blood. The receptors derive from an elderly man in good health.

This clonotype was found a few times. The DNA of the CDR3 is TGCGCCAGCAGCCGGGGACAGAATGAAAAACTGTTTTTT. Protein product: CASSRGQNEKLFF. The rearrangement joins TRBV5-1 to TRBJ1-4; 7 bases map to TRBD1. Germline V lookup: CDR1 SGHRS, CDR2 YFSETQ. After removal of 4 bases from V and 5 bases from J, the junction contained 2 bases not matched to a gene. The CDR3 runs to 13 residues.

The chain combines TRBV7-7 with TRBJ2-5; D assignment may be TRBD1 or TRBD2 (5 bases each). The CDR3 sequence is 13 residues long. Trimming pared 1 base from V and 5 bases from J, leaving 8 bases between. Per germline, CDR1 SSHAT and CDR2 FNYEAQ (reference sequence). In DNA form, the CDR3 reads TGTGCCAGCAGCTTAGTAGGGACGGAGACCCAGTACTTC. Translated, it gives CASSLVGTETQYF.

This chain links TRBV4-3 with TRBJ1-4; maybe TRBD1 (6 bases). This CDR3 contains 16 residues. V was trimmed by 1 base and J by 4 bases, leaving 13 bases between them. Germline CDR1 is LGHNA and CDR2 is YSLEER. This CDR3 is CASSQGLQGYNEKLFF. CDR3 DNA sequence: TGCGCCAGCAGCCAAGGATTACAGGGCTATAATGAAAAACTGTTTTTT.

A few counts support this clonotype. In DNA form, the CDR3 reads TGTGCCAGCAGTTTATCCCGGGGCGCACCTGATGAGCAGTTCTTC. It translates to CASSLSRGAPDEQFF. The genes are TRBV27 and TRBJ2-1; tentatively, D is TRBD1 or TRBD2 (5 bases each). V lost 0 bases to trimming and J lost 8 bases, with 14 bases between them. Germline V CDR1 and CDR2: MNHEY, SMNVEV (reference sequence). CDR3 length equals 15 residues.

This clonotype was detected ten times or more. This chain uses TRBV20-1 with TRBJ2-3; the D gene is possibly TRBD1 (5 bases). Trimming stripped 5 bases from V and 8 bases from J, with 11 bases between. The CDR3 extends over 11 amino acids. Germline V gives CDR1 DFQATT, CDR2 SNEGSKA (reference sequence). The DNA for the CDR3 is TGCAGTGCTCTGACAGTTGCTACGCAGTATTTT. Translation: CSALTVATQYF.

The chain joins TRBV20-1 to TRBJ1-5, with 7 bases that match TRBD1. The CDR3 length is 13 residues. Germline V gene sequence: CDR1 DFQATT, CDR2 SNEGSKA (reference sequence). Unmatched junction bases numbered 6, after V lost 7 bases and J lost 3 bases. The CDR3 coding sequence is TGCAGTGGGTCGACAGGGTCCAATCAGCCCCAGCATTTT. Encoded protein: CSGSTGSNQPQHF.

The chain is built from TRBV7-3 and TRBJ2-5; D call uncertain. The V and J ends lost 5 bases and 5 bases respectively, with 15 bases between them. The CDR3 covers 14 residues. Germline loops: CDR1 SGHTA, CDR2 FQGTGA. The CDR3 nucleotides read TGTGCCAGCAGCCCCCTGGCCTCGGGTGAGACCCAGTACTTC. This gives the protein CASSPLASGETQYF. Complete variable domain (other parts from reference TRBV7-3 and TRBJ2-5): GAGVSQTPSNKVTEKGKYVELRCDPISGHTALYWYRQSLGQGPEFLIYFQGTGAADDSGLPNDRFFAVRPEGSVSTLKIQRTERGDSAVYLCASSPLASGETQYFGPGTRLLVL.

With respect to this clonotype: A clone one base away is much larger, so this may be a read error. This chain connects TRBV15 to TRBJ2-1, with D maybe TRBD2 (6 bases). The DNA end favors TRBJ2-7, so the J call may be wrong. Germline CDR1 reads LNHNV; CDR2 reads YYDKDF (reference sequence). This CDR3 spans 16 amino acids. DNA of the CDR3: TGTGCCACCACCAACTGGAGGGGAATCGTATACAATGAGCAGTACTTC. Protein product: CATTNWRGIVYNEQYF.

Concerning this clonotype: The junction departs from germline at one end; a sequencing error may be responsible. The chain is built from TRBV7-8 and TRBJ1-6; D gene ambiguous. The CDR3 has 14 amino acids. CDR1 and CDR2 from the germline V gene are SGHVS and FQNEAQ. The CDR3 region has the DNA TGCGCCAGCAGCTTAGTTGCAGATAATTCACCCCTCAACTTT. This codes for CASSLVADNSPLNF.

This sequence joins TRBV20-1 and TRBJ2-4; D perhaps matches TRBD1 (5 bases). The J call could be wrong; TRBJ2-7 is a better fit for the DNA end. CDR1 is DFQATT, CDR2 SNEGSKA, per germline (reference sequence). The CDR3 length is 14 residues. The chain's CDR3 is CSALYPDIRREQYF. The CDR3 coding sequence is TGCAGTGCTCTCTACCCGGACATCCGTCGCGAGCAGTACTTC.

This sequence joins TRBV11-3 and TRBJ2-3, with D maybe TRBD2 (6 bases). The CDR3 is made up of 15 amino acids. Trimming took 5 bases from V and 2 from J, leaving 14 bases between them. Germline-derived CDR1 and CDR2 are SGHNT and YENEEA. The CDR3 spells CASSHRWGDTDTQYF. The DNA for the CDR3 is TGTGCCAGCAGCCATCGGTGGGGGGACACAGATACGCAGTATTTT.

The CDR3 DNA follows: TGCAGTGCTAGGAGTCTAGCGGAGACTATCCAAGAGACCCAGTACTTC. Residues: CSARSLAETIQETQYF. The V gene is TRBV20-1, the J gene TRBJ2-5; 7 bases are a match to TRBD2. The CDR3 sequence is 16 residues long. The germline V gene encodes CDR1 DFQATT and CDR2 SNEGSKA (reference sequence). The V and J ends lost 3 bases and 1 base, in that order; junction bases with no gene match: 11.

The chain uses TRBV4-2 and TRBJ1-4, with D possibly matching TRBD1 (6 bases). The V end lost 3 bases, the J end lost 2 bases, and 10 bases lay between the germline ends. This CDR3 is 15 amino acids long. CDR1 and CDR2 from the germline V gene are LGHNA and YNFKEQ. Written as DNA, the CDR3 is TGTGCCAGCAGCCAGATACAGGGTACTAATGAAAAACTGTTTTTT. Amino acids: CASSQIQGTNEKLFF.

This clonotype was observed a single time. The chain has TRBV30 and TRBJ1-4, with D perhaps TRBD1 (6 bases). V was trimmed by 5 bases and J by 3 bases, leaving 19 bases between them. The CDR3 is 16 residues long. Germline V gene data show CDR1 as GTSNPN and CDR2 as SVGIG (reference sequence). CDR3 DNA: TGTGCCTGGCGCGATTACAGGGCAGGCTCTAATGAAAAACTGTTTTTT. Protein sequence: CAWRDYRAGSNEKLFF.

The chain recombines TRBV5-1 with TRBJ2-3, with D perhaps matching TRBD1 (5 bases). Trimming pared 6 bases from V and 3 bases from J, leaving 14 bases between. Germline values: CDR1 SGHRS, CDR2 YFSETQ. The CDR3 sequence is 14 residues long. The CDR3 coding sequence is TGCGCCAGCACCTCAGGGTCTCGAACAGATACGCAGTATTTT. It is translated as CASTSGSRTDTQYF.

The DNA for the CDR3 is TGTGCCAGCACCATTCCAGACCGGACTCGAGGCGAGCAGTACTTC. Translated: CASTIPDRTRGEQYF. The chain links TRBV5-5 to TRBJ2-5; possibly TRBD2 for D (5 bases). The DNA end is more similar to TRBJ2-7, so the J call may be wrong. The CDR3 is 15 residues long. Germline CDR1 and CDR2: SGHKS and YYEKEE (reference sequence).

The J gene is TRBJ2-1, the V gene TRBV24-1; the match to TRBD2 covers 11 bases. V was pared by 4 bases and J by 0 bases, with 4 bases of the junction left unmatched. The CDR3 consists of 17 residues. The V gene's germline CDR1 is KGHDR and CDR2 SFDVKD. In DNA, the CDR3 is TGTGCCACCAGTGAGAGGGGACTAGCGGCCTCCTACAATGAGCAGTTCTTC. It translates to CATSERGLAASYNEQFF.

The CDR3 nucleotides read TGTGCCAGCAGAGATGATGGGGAGACCCAGTACTTC. Amino acids: CASRDDGETQYF. This sequence joins TRBV6-2 or TRBV6-3 and TRBJ2-7; D unresolved. The J call may be wrong; the DNA end is better matched by TRBJ2-5. The CDR3 is made up of 12 amino acids. CDR1 and CDR2 from the germline V gene are MNHEY and SVGEGT.

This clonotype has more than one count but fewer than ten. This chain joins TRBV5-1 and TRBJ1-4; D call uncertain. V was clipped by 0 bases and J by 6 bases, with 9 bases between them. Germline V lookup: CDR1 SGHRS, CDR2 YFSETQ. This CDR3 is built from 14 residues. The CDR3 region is CASSLDGVDEKLFF. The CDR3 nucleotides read TGCGCCAGCAGCTTGGACGGGGTTGATGAAAAACTGTTTTTT.

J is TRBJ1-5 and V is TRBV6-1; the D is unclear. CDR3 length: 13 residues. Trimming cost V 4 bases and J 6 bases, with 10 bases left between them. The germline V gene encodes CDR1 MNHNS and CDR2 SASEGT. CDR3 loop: CASSGADVQPQHF. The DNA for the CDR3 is TGTGCCAGCAGTGGGGCAGACGTTCAGCCCCAGCATTTT.

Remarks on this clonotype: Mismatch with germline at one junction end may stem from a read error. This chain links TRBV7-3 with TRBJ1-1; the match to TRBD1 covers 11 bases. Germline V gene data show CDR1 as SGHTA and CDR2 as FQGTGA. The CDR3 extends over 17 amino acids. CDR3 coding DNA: TGTGCCAGCAGTCGTGGGACAGGGGGGACGACGAACACTGAGGCTTTCTTT. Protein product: CASSRGTGGTTNTEAFF.

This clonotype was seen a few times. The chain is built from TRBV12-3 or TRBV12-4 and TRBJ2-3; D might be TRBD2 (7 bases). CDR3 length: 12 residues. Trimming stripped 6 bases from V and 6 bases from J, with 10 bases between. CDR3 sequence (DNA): TGTGCCAGCAGGGCGGGGGCGGATACGCAGTATTTT. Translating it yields CASRAGADTQYF.

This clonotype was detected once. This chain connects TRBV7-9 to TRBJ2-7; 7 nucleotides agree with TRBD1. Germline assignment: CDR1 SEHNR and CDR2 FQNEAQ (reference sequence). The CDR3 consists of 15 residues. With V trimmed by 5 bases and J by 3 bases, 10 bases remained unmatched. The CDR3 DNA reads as TGTGCCAGCAGCCCGTGGACAGGCCGCCTCTACGAGCAGTACTTC. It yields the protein CASSPWTGRLYEQYF.

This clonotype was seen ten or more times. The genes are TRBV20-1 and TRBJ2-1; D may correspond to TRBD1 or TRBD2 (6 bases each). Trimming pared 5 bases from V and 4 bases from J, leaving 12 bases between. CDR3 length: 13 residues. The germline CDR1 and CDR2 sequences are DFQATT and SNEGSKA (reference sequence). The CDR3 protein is CSAFRRGYNEQFF. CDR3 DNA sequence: TGCAGTGCTTTCCGGAGGGGGTACAATGAGCAGTTCTTC.

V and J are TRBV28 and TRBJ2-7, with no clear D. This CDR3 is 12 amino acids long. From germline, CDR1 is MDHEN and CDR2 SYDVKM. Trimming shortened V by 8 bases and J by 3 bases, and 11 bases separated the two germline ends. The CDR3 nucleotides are TGTGCCAGCCTTGATGCAGGCTACGAGCAGTACTTC. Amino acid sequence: CASLDAGYEQYF.